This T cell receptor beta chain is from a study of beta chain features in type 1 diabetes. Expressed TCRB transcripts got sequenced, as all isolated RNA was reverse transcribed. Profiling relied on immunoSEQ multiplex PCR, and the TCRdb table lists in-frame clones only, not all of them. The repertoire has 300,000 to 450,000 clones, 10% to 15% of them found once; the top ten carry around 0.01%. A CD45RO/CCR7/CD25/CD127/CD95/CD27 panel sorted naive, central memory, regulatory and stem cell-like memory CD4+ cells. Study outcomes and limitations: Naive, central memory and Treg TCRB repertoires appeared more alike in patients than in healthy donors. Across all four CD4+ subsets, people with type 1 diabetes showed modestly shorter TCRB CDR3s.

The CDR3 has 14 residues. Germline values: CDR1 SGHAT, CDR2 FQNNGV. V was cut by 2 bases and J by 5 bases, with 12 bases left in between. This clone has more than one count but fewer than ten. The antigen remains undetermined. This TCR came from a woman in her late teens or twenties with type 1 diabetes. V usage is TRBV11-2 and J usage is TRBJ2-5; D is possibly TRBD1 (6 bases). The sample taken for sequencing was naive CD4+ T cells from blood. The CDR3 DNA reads TGTGCCAGCAGCTTAAGGGGGTCTGGGGAGACCCAGTACTTC. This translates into CASSLRGSGETQYF.